The text below deals with one T cell receptor (beta chain). Its antigen remains unknown. The CDR3 consists of 16 residues. Germline-derived CDR1 and CDR2 are SEHNR and FQNEAQ (reference sequence). Per CD8+ T cell subset, triplicate sorts of 250,000 to 300,000 cells each were done. Phenotypically, naive CD8+ T cells corresponded to CD45RO-CCR7+CD27+CD95-. These data are taken from a study of CXCR3-negative and CXCR3-positive naive CD8 T cells. Whole-study findings and limits: The TRB CDR3s that CXCR3-positive naive cells carried were more hydrophobic than those of CXCR3-negative naive cells.

Libraries of TRB cDNA were made by 5' RACE and carried UMIs. TCRdb re-called the 5' RACE reads and gives one entry per CDR3 protein, without DNA. There are just over 40,000 distinct CDR3 sequences in the sample, with around 2% held by the top ten. The chain carries TRBV7-9 and TRBJ1-5; checking the TCRdb D call of TRBD1 is not possible without DNA. This receptor was identified in a human donor in good health. Some clones in this sample may be carry-over from other donors' samples. Material: naive CXCR3- CD8+ T cells from blood. Stated subset: CD45RO-CCR7+CD27+CD95- naive CD8+ T cells lacking CXCR3 (TNR3-). This chain's CDR3 is CASSAPGDSSNQPQHF.